Below, one T cell receptor beta chain is given with its context. This entry belongs to a study of blood T cell repertoires in COVID-19. Authors' analysis steps: Amplification with reference gene primers provided the estimates of nucleated cell counts. Here immunoSEQ multiplex PCR was the method, and the copy in TCRdb shows in-frame clones only, minus some. V and J calls and clone size are as listed in that table; D and trimming were resolved from the DNA. The profile shows about 500,000 clones, approximately 89% of them singletons. The CDR3 has 15 amino acids. V was clipped by 5 bases and J by 2 bases; unmatched bases: 8. Per germline, CDR1 MNHEY and CDR2 SVGAGI.

The chain recombines TRBV6-5 with TRBJ2-7, with 8 bases lining up with TRBD1. This receptor was taken from a man aged 18 to 30 with COVID-19, enrolled during active disease. Sequencing was done on a sample of peripheral blood. In nucleotides, the CDR3 is TGTGCCAGCAGTACGATTGGACAGGGCACCTACGAGCAGTACTTC. Translating gives CASSTIGQGTYEQYF.